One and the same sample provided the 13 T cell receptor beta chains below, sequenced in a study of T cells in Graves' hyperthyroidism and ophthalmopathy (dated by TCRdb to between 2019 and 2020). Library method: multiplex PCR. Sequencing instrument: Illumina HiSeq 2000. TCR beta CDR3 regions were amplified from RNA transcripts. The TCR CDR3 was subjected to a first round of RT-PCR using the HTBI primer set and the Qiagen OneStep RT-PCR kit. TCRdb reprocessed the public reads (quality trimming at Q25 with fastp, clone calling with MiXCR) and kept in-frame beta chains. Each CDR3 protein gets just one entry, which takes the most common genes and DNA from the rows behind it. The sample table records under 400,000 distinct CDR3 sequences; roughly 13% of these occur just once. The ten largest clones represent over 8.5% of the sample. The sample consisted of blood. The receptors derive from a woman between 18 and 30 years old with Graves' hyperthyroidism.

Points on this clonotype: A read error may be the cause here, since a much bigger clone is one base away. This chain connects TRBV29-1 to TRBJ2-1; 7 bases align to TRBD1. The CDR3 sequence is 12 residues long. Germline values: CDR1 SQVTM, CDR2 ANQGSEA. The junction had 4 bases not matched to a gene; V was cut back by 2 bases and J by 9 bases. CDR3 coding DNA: TGCAGCGTTGAACAAGAGGGGGCTGAGCAGTTCTTC. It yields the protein CSVEQEGAEQFF.

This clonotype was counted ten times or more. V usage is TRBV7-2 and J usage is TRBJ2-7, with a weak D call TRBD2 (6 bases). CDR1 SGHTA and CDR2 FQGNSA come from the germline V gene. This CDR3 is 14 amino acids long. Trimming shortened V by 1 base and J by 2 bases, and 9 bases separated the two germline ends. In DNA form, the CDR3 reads TGTGCCAGCAGCTTAGGTAGCGGCCCCTACGAGCAGTACTTC. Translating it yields CASSLGSGPYEQYF.

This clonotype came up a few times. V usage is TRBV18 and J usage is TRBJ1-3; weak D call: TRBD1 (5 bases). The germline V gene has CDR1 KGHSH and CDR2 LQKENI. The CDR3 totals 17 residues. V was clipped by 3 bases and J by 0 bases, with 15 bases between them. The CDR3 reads CASSPPGTVFSGNTIYF. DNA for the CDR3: TGTGCCAGCTCACCCCCCGGGACCGTCTTCTCTGGAAACACCATATATTTT.

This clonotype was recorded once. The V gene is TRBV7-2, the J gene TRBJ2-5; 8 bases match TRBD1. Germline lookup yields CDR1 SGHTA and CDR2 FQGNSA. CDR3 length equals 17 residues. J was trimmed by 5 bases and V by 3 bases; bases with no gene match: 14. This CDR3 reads CTSSLGQVGASWETQYF. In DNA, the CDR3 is TGTACCAGCAGCTTGGGACAGGTCGGGGCATCGTGGGAGACCCAGTACTTC. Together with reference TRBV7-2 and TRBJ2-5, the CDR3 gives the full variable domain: GAGVSQSPSNKVTEKGKDVELRCDPISGHTALYWYRQSLGQGLEFLIYFQGNSAPDKSGLPSDRFSAERTGGSVSTLTIQRTQQEDSAVYLCTSSLGQVGASWETQYFGPGTRLLVL.

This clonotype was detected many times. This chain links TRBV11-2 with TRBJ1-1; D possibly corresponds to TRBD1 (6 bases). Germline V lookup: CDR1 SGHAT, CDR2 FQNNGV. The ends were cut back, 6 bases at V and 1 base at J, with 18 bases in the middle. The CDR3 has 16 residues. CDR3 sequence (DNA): TGTGCCAGCAGACGACAGGCGACACGGACGAACACTGAAGCTTTCTTT. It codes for CASRRQATRTNTEAFF. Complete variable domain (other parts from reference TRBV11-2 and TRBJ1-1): EAGVAQSPRYKIIEKRQSVAFWCNPISGHATLYWYQQILGQGPKLLIQFQNNGVVDDSQLPKDRFSAERLKGVDSTLKIQPAKLEDSAVYLCASRRQATRTNTEAFFGQGTRLTVV.

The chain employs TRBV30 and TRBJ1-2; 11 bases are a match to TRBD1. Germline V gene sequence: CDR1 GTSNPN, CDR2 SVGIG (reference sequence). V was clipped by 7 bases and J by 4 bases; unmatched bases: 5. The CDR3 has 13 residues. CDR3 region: CASAGQGGYGYTF. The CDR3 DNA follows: TGTGCCTCCGCGGGACAGGGGGGCTATGGCTACACCTTC.

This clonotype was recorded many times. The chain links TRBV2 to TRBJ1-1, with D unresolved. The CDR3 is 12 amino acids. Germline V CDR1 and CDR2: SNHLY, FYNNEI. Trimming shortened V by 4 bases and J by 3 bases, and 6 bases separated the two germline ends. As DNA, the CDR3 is TGTGCCAGCAGTGCCCAATACACTGAAGCTTTCTTT. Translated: CASSAQYTEAFF.

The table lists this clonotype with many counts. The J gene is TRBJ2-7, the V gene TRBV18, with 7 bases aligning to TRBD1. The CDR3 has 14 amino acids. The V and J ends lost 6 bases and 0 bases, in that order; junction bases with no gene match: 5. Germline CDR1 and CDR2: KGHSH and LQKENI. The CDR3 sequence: CASSPGQTSYEQYF. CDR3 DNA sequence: TGTGCCAGCTCGCCGGGACAGACCTCCTACGAGCAGTACTTC.

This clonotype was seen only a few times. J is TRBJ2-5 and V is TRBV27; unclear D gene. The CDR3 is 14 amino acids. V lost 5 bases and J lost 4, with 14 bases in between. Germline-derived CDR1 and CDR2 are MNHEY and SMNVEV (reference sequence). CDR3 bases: TGTGCCAGCAGTAGCCCCCCCCCTCGAGAGACCCAGTACTTC. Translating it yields CASSSPPPRETQYF.

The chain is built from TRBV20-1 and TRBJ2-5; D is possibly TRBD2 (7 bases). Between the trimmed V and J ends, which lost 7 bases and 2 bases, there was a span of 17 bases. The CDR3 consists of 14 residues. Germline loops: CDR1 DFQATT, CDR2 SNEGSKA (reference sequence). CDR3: CSEEGGFAQETQYF. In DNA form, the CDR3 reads TGCAGTGAGGAGGGGGGGTTCGCACAAGAGACCCAGTACTTC.

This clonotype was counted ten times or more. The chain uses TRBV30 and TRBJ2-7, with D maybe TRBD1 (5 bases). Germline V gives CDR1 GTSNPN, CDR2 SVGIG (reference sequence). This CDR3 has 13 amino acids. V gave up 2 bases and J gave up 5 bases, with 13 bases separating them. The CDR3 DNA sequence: TGTGCCTGGAGTATAGGGGTAGTCGACGAGCAGTACTTC. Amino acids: CAWSIGVVDEQYF.

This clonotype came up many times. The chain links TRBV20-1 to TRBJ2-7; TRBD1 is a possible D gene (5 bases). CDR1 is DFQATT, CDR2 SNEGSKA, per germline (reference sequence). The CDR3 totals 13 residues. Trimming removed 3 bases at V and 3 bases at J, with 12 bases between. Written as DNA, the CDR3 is TGCAGTGCTAGGGGCCCCGACAGCTACGAGCAGTACTTC. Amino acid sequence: CSARGPDSYEQYF.

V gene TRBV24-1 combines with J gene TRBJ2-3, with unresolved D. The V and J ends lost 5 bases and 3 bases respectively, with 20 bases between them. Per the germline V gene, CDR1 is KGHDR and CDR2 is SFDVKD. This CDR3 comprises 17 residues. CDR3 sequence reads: CATSAFVTPRGTDTQYF. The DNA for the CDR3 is TGTGCCACCAGTGCGTTTGTGACCCCTCGTGGGACAGATACGCAGTATTTT.